Each of the 7 T cell receptor beta chains below was sequenced from the same sample in a study of cytomegalovirus exposure and HLA in healthy donors. PCR employed 60 Vbeta and 13 Jbeta primers. Data came from immunoSEQ multiplex PCR; TCRdb stores just in-frame clones and leaves some out. The sample includes a few hundred thousand clones, around 85% of them seen just once. The sequencing input was PBMCs. These receptors were taken from a girl aged 2 to 10 in good health and CMV-seronegative.

The chain joins TRBV27 to TRBJ1-5, with a weak D call TRBD1 (5 bases). The germline gives CDR1 MNHEY, CDR2 SMNVEV (reference sequence). The CDR3 length is 13 residues. The germline V and J ends were trimmed by 5 bases and 7 bases, with 12 bases remaining between them. The DNA of the CDR3 is TGTGCCAGCAGTGACAGTCTCGGGCAGCCCCAGCATTTT. Translated, it gives CASSDSLGQPQHF.

This clone occurred a few times. The chain recombines TRBV18 with TRBJ1-2, with a tentative D call TRBD1 (6 bases). The CDR3 consists of 15 residues. Trimming pared 2 bases from V and 0 bases from J, leaving 10 bases between. Looked up from germline, CDR1 is KGHSH and CDR2 is LQKENI. The CDR3: CASSPRGLANYGYTF. CDR3 bases: TGTGCCAGCTCACCAAGGGGGTTAGCTAACTATGGCTACACCTTC.

The chain links TRBV27 to TRBJ1-5, with D hard to call. Per germline, CDR1 MNHEY and CDR2 SMNVEV (reference sequence). The CDR3 spans 15 residues. With 3 bases removed from V and 0 bases from J, the gap between germline ends came to 9 bases. The CDR3: CASSLWASSNQPQHF. Written as DNA, the CDR3 is TGTGCCAGCAGTTTGTGGGCAAGTAGCAATCAGCCCCAGCATTTT.

The genes are TRBV6-5 and TRBJ1-4; the match to TRBD1 covers 7 bases. Germline CDR1 MNHEY, CDR2 SVGAGI. CDR3 size: 14 residues. After removal of 9 bases from V and 7 bases from J, the junction contained 11 bases not matched to a gene. This chain's CDR3 is CASALRNRGEKLFF. Here the CDR3 DNA reads TGTGCCAGTGCCCTGCGAAACAGGGGTGAAAAACTGTTTTTT.

The chain uses TRBV6-1 and TRBJ1-2; 7 positions match TRBD1. CDR1 and CDR2 from the germline V gene are MNHNS and SASEGT. With V trimmed by 4 bases and J by 5 bases, 13 bases remained unmatched. This CDR3 comprises 16 residues. This CDR3 is CASSAPTGADRYGYTF. The DNA for the CDR3 is TGTGCCAGCAGTGCCCCTACAGGGGCCGACCGATATGGCTACACCTTC.

The DNA of the CDR3 is TGTGCCAGCAGTATGGGGACACCCAACAATCAGCCCCAGCATTTT. It specifies CASSMGTPNNQPQHF. The rearrangement joins TRBV6-1 to TRBJ1-5, with TRBD1 as a possible D gene (6 bases). From germline, CDR1 is MNHNS and CDR2 SASEGT. V was shortened by 5 bases and J by 3 bases, with 14 bases between the two germline ends. The CDR3 is 15 residues long.

The V call is TRBV7-9, the J call TRBJ2-7, with 9 bases lining up with TRBD1. V shed 5 bases and J 4 bases; nucleotides not matched to a gene: 12. The V gene's germline CDR1 is SEHNR and CDR2 FQNEAQ (reference sequence). This CDR3 contains 16 residues. The CDR3 is CASSSNRDRESYEQYF. In DNA form, the CDR3 reads TGTGCCAGCAGCAGTAACCGGGACAGGGAGTCGTACGAGCAGTACTTC.